Presented here are 12 T cell receptor beta chains from one specimen sequenced in a study of OX40 agonist ivuxolimab in advanced cancers. Libraries came from the immunoSEQ multiplex PCR assay. The source is immuneACCESS, and TCRdb retained only in-frame sequences with V and J called. Part of the clones is not carried over; for the studies checked, unresolved V genes explain less than half of this, and the remainder is unexplained. This sample comprises roughly 65,000 clones, about 82% of them detected only once. The ten largest clones represent approximately 11% of the sample. The sample consisted of CD4+ or CD8+ T cells sorted from blood, taken in a trial of the OX40 agonist ivuxolimab. These receptors all come from an adult with an advanced solid tumor such as melanoma, head and neck, liver or kidney cancer.

This clone was seen once. The chain carries TRBV6-1 and TRBJ2-1, with 8 positions matching TRBD2. Germline values: CDR1 MNHNS, CDR2 SASEGT. The CDR3 runs to 15 residues. After removal of 2 bases from V and 4 bases from J, the junction contained 4 bases not matched to a gene. The CDR3 nucleotides are TGTGCCAGCAGTGAATCGGGGGGGCCTTACAATGAGCAGTTCTTC. This encodes CASSESGGPYNEQFF.

The V and J genes are TRBV30 and TRBJ2-3; 13 bases map to TRBD2. With 5 bases clipped from V and 4 bases from J, the junction kept 3 bases outside the gene matches. Germline CDR1 and CDR2: GTSNPN and SVGIG (reference sequence). This CDR3 has 14 residues. The CDR3: CAWGLAGAADTQYF. CDR3 nucleotides: TGTGCCTGGGGACTAGCGGGGGCAGCAGATACGCAGTATTTT. Supplemented by reference TRBV30 and TRBJ2-3, the full variable domain reads SQTIHQWPATLVQPVGSPLSLECTVEGTSNPNLYWYRQAAGRGLQLLFYSVGIGQISSEVPQNLSASRPQDRQFILSSKKLLLSDSGFYLCAWGLAGAADTQYFGPGTRLTVL.

V gene TRBV14 combines with J gene TRBJ2-1; perhaps TRBD2 as D (6 bases). This CDR3 spans 14 amino acids. CDR1 is SGHDN, CDR2 FVKESK, per germline. Trimming left V 4 bases short and J 7 bases short, with 14 bases between. The chain's CDR3 is CASSLSGGLNEQFF. CDR3 nucleotides: TGTGCCAGCAGCCTTAGCGGAGGCTTGAATGAGCAGTTCTTC. Filled out from reference TRBV14 and TRBJ2-1, the complete variable domain reads EAGVTQFPSHSVIEKGQTVTLRCDPISGHDNLYWYRRVMGKEIKFLLHFVKESKQDESGMPNNRFLAERTGGTYSTLKVQPAELEDSGVYFCASSLSGGLNEQFFGPGTRLTVL.

The genes are TRBV28 and TRBJ2-7; 9 bases fit TRBD2. The J segment lost 2 bases and the V segment lost 5 bases, leaving 4 bases of the junction unmatched. CDR3 length: 14 residues. Per the germline V gene, CDR1 is MDHEN and CDR2 is SYDVKM. The CDR3 here is CASSLSGSPYEQYF. In DNA form, the CDR3 reads TGTGCCAGCAGTCTTAGCGGGAGCCCCTACGAGCAGTACTTC.

The V call is TRBV13, the J call TRBJ2-5; D ambiguous. Germline V gene sequence: CDR1 PRHDT, CDR2 FYEKMQ (reference sequence). There are 15 residues in the CDR3. V lost 3 bases and J lost 2, with 13 bases in between. In nucleotides, the CDR3 is TGTGCCAGCAGCTTTACATTGGGTCTACAAGAGACCCAGTACTTC. Its translation: CASSFTLGLQETQYF. The entire variable domain, with the rest obtained from reference TRBV13 and TRBJ2-5, is as follows: AAGVIQSPRHLIKEKRETATLKCYPIPRHDTVYWYQQGPGQDPQFLISFYEKMQSDKGSIPDRFSAQQFSDYHSELNMSSLELGDSALYFCASSFTLGLQETQYFGPGTRLLVL.

The rearrangement links TRBV10-1 to TRBJ2-7; 11 nucleotides agree with TRBD1. With 6 bases clipped from V and 7 bases from J, the junction kept 5 bases outside the gene matches. Germline V gene data show CDR1 as WNHNN and CDR2 as SYGVQD (reference sequence). CDR3 length equals 13 residues. CDR3: CASRDRGPGEQYF. The CDR3 bases are TGCGCCAGCAGGGACAGGGGGCCTGGGGAGCAGTACTTC.

This chain links TRBV6-5 with TRBJ2-7; no clear D. Germline-derived CDR1 and CDR2 are MNHEY and SVGAGI. CDR3 length: 13 residues. V was pared by 6 bases and J by 2 bases, with 11 bases between. The CDR3 here is CASSVDGTYEQYF. The CDR3 DNA reads as TGTGCCAGCAGCGTTGACGGAACCTACGAGCAGTACTTC.

This chain connects TRBV6-5 to TRBJ2-1; D perhaps matches TRBD2 (6 bases). Germline V CDR1 and CDR2: MNHEY, SVGAGI. Trimming pared 0 bases from V and 4 bases from J, leaving 13 bases between. The CDR3 totals 16 residues. The DNA of the CDR3 is TGTGCCAGCAGTTACTCGATCGGGAGTGGGTACAATGAGCAGTTCTTC. This sequence encodes CASSYSIGSGYNEQFF.

This chain links TRBV7-2 with TRBJ2-7; D unresolved. Between the trimmed V and J ends, which lost 1 base and 0 bases, there was a span of 10 bases. CDR1 SGHTA and CDR2 FQGNSA come from the germline V gene. The CDR3 is 15 amino acids. The CDR3 nucleotides read TGTGCCAGCAGCTTAGATCCATCGAGCTCCTACGAGCAGTACTTC. Its protein is CASSLDPSSSYEQYF.

V and J are TRBV19 and TRBJ1-1; TRBD1 agrees at 8 bases. The CDR3 contains 15 residues. The J segment lost 1 base and the V segment lost 5 bases, leaving 6 bases of the junction unmatched. From germline, CDR1 is LNHDA and CDR2 SQIVND (reference sequence). DNA of the CDR3: TGTGCCAGTAGTGTAACCGGGACAGGGAACACTGAAGCTTTCTTT. It specifies CASSVTGTGNTEAFF.

The V and J genes are TRBV5-1 and TRBJ1-1; D possibly corresponds to TRBD1 (5 bases). V lost 0 bases and J lost 0, with 12 bases in between. The germline V gene has CDR1 SGHRS and CDR2 YFSETQ. There are 16 residues in the CDR3. CDR3 bases: TGCGCCAGCAGCTTGGTGGCAGGGTATTTGAACACTGAAGCTTTCTTT. This sequence encodes CASSLVAGYLNTEAFF.

The V call is TRBV5-1, the J call TRBJ1-2; D uncertain. The CDR3 loop spans 15 amino acids. Looked up from germline, CDR1 is SGHRS and CDR2 is YFSETQ. Trimming removed 0 bases at V and 0 bases at J, with 9 bases between. The CDR3 DNA sequence: TGCGCCAGCAGCTTGGCCCCAGAAGCTAACTATGGCTACACCTTC. Its translation is CASSLAPEANYGYTF. The complete variable domain, with remaining parts taken from reference TRBV5-1 and TRBJ1-2, reads KAGVTQTPRYLIKTRGQQVTLSCSPISGHRSVSWYQQTPGQGLQFLFEYFSETQRNKGNFPGRFSGRQFSNSRSEMNVSTLELGDSALYLCASSLAPEANYGYTFGSGTRLTVV.